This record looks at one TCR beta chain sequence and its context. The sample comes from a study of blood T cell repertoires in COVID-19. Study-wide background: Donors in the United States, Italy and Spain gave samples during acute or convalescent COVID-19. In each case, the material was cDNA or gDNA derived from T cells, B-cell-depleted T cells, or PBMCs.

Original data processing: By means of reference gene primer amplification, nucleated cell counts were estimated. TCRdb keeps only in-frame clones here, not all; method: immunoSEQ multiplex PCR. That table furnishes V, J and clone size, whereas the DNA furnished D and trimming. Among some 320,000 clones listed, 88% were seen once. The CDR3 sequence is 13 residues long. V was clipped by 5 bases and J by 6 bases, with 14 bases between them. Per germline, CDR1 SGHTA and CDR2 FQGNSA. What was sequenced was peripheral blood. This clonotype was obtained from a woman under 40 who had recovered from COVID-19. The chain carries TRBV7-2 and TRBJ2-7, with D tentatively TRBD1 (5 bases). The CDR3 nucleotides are TGTGCCAGCAGCCCGGACATGATCTCCGAGCAGTACTTC. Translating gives CASSPDMISEQYF.